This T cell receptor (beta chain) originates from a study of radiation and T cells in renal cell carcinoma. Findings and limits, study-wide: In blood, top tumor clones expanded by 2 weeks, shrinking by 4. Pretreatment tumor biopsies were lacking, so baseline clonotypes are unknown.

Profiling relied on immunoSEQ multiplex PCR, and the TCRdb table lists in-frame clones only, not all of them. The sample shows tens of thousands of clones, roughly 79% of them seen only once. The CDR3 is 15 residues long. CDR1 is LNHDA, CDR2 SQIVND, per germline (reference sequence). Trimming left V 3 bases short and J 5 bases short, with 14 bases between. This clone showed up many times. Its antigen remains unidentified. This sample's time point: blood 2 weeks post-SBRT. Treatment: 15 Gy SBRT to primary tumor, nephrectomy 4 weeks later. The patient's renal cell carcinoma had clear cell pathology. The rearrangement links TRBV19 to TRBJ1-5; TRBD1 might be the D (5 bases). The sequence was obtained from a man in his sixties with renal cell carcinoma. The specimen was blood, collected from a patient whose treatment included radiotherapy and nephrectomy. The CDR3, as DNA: TGTGCCAGTAGTATCTGGCAGGGAGAAGATCAGCCCCAGCATTTT. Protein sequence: CASSIWQGEDQPQHF.